Detailed here is one T cell receptor (beta chain). Its antigen is unknown. The sample comes from a study of type 1 regulatory T cells. MiXCR, run by TCRdb on the reads, gives a single entry per CDR3 protein. The sample has about 68,000 distinct CDR3 sequences; around 68% are singletons. The CDR3 spans 15 residues. V lost 2 bases, J lost 8 bases, and 7 bases stayed unmatched. Germline V lookup: CDR1 MNHEY, CDR2 SVGAGI. Source material: cultured T cells, either the whole culture or a sorted T cell fraction (not recorded which). The subset was: Tr1-enriched cell product generated in vitro against host alloantigens. This chain links TRBV6-5 with TRBJ2-1, with 9 bases fitting TRBD2. This TCR was sampled from a human donor in good health. The CDR3 DNA reads as TGTGCCAGCAGTTACGCTAGCGGGAATAGTCATGAGCAGTTCTTC. Translating gives CASSYASGNSHEQFF.